The clone carrying this T cell receptor (beta chain) was recorded many times. The antigen remains undetermined. The study profiled TCR beta VDJ and CDR3 using genomic DNA as template. TCRdb used MiXCR to reprocess the reads, holding one entry per CDR3 protein. The sample contains approximately 150,000 distinct CDR3 sequences, less than 60% of which appear only once. The patients chosen for sequencing had shown expansion of CD8+CD57+ cells (detected by flow cytometry). These data originate in a study of CD8+CD57+ T cells in acquired aplastic anemia. This CDR3 is built from 12 residues. CDR1 and CDR2 (germline): KGHSH, LQKENI. Unmatched junction bases numbered 8, after V lost 3 bases and J lost 13 bases. Study observations and caveats: It was found that roughly 31 CD8+ CDR3 sequences were shared between patients and controls.

Sequenced material: sorted CD4+, CD8+, or CD8+CD57+ T cells (not recorded which) from PBMCs. The sequence came from a human donor with aplastic anemia. The V and J genes are TRBV18 and TRBJ1-2, with 7 bases fitting TRBD1. In nucleotides, the CDR3 is TGTGCCAGCTCACCCGGACAGGCCTCAGGCACCTTC. Translation gives CASSPGQASGTF. The whole variable domain, remainder taken from reference TRBV18 and TRBJ1-2, is NAGVMQNPRHLVRRRGQEARLRCSPMKGHSHVYWYRQLPEEGLKFMVYLQKENIIDESGMPKERFSAEFPKEGPSILRIQQVVRGDSAAYFCASSPGQASGTFGSGTRLTVV.